This T cell receptor (beta chain) stems from a study of cytomegalovirus exposure and HLA in healthy donors. Healthy bone marrow donors formed the donor group. CDR1 and CDR2 from the germline V gene are SEHNR and FQNEAQ (reference sequence). The CDR3 is 17 amino acids. After removal of 5 bases from V and 1 base from J, the junction contained 6 bases not matched to a gene. On this clone itself: Its antigen is unidentified.

Primers: 60 Vbeta forward and 13 Jbeta reverse. Only in-frame clones appear in the TCRdb table, and some are missing; sequencing was by immunoSEQ multiplex PCR. The sample lists nearly 300,000 clones, 70% to 90% occurring once. Findings of the study overall: Relative to the approximately 680-donor mean, N-insertions were reportedly fewer in an Asian-associated ancestry cluster in a later analysis.

The chain links TRBV7-9 to TRBJ2-5; 14 bases map to TRBD2. This receptor was taken from a man between 35 and 55 years old in good health and CMV-seropositive. Sample: PBMCs. The CDR3 region is CASSAGLAGVGQETQYF. As DNA, the CDR3 is TGTGCCAGCAGCGCGGGACTAGCGGGAGTGGGCCAAGAGACCCAGTACTTC.